The T cell receptor beta chain under discussion was sequenced for a study of blood T cell repertoires in COVID-19. The overall study: There were acute and convalescent COVID-19 samples, and they came from the United States, Italy and Spain. In each case, the material was cDNA or gDNA derived from T cells, B-cell-depleted T cells, or PBMCs.

Patients at the Seattle site were enrolled during active infection and followed longitudinally. The germline V gene encodes CDR1 SGDLS and CDR2 YYNGEE. Trimming took off 3 bases at V and 2 bases at J, with 15 bases between the two ends. This CDR3 region has 15 residues. In the authors' workflow: Reference gene primers were amplified, and this amplification served to estimate nucleated cell counts. TCRdb's copy holds only in-frame clones and misses some; the assay was immunoSEQ multiplex PCR. The V and J calls and the clone size are those of that table, but D and trimming were determined from the DNA. The sample lists around 370,000 clones, about 90% occurring once.

Sequenced input: peripheral blood. The gene calls are TRBV9 and TRBJ2-7; D is possibly TRBD2 (7 bases). The clonotype comes from a woman aged 45-59 years with COVID-19, enrolled during active disease. DNA for the CDR3: TGTGCCAGCAGCGGGGGTTGGGGGGGCCCCTACGAGCAGTACTTC. This translates into CASSGGWGGPYEQYF. Full variable domain (remainder filled in from reference TRBV9 and TRBJ2-7): DSGVTQTPKHLITATGQRVTLRCSPRSGDLSVYWYQQSLDQGLQFLIQYYNGEERAKGNILERFSAQQFPDLHSELNLSSLELGDSALYFCASSGGWGGPYEQYFGPGTRLTVT.